This TCR beta chain derives from a study of cytomegalovirus exposure and HLA in healthy donors. Study-level information: Early released data comprised about 85 million unique TCRs from HLA-typed donors. Study results and limitations: Most subjects' HLA-A and HLA-B alleles were reportedly predicted from TCR beta sequences.

With 6 bases clipped from V and 3 bases from J, the junction kept 22 bases outside the gene matches. The CDR3 has 19 amino acids. As for this clone: What it binds is unknown.

Amplification used 60 Vbeta primers and 13 Jbeta primers. The assay was immunoSEQ multiplex PCR, and TCRdb's table has in-frame clones only and misses some. The sample lists about 250,000 clones; about nine tenths were seen once. The TCR sequence derives from a girl aged 2 to 10 in good health and CMV-seronegative. The chain carries TRBV23-1 and TRBJ2-7; TRBD2 agrees at 8 bases. TRBV23-1 is recorded as an ORF, its role being uncertain. Sequencing was done on a sample of PBMCs. The CDR3: CASRSGKREPMGMDYEQYF. The CDR3 region has the DNA TGCGCCAGCAGGAGCGGTAAGCGGGAGCCGATGGGGATGGACTACGAGCAGTACTTC.